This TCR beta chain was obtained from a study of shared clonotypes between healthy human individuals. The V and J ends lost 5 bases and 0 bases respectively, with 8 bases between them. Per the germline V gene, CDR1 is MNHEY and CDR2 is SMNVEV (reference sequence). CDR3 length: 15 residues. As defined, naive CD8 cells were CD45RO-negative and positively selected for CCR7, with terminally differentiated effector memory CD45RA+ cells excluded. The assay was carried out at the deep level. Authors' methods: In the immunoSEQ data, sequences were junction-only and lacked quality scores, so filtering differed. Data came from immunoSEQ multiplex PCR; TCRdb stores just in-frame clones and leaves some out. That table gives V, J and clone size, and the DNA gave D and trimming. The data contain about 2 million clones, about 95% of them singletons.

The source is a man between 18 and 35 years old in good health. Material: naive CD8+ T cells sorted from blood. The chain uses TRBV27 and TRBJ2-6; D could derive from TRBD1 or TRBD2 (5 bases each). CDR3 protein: CASSIGASGANVLTF. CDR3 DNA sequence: TGTGCCAGCAGTATCGGGGCCTCTGGGGCCAACGTCCTGACTTTC.